These 4 T cell receptor beta chains were all obtained from the same sample, sequenced in a study of blood T cell repertoires in COVID-19 (dated by TCRdb to 2019 to 2021). The library came from the immunoSEQ multiplex PCR assay. Here the immuneACCESS table is served through TCRdb, limited to in-frame sequences with V and J called. Missing clones are a known gap in these copies; in checked studies unresolved V genes cover under half, and the rest lacks a known reason. The table for this sample lists some 250,000 clones; around four fifths of them were counted only once. Approximately 5.9% of the sample comes from the top ten. The sample comprised peripheral blood. The receptors were sampled from a man of 80 years or more with acute or convalescent COVID-19.

J is TRBJ1-4 and V is TRBV7-6; the D is unclear. Trimming shortened V by 1 base and J by 7 bases, and 13 bases separated the two germline ends. Germline-derived CDR1 and CDR2 are SGHVS and FNYEAQ. There are 15 residues in the CDR3. CDR3 sequence (DNA): TGTGCCAGCAGCTTAGGAGAGGGATACGGTGAAAAACTGTTTTTT. It translates to CASSLGEGYGEKLFF.

This clone was seen more than once but under ten times. The rearrangement uses TRBV19 and TRBJ2-3; D unresolved. The ends were cut back, 5 bases at V and 1 base at J, with 10 bases in the middle. Germline-derived CDR1 and CDR2 are LNHDA and SQIVND (reference sequence). The CDR3 is made up of 14 amino acids. CDR3 residues: CASSSRQGTDTQYF. The CDR3 bases are TGTGCCAGTAGTTCCCGGCAGGGCACAGATACGCAGTATTTT. Full variable domain (outside the CDR3, taken from reference TRBV19 and TRBJ2-3): DGGITQSPKYLFRKEGQNVTLSCEQNLNHDAMYWYRQDPGQGLRLIYYSQIVNDFQKGDIAEGYSVSREKKESFPLTVTSAQKNPTAFYLCASSSRQGTDTQYFGPGTRLTVL.

This clone was seen only once. V gene TRBV28 combines with J gene TRBJ1-4, with 9 bases lining up with TRBD1. V was pared by 4 bases and J by 8 bases, with 11 bases of the junction left unmatched. Germline V CDR1 and CDR2: MDHEN, SYDVKM. The CDR3 is 16 amino acids. CDR3 residues: CASSSTLGQGGEKLFF. Written as DNA, the CDR3 is TGTGCCAGCAGTTCAACACTGGGACAGGGAGGCGAAAAACTGTTTTTT.

The V call is TRBV28, the J call TRBJ2-4; no clear D gene. The CDR3 extends over 14 amino acids. Trimming took off 2 bases at V and 0 bases at J, with 5 bases between the two ends. Looked up from germline, CDR1 is MDHEN and CDR2 is SYDVKM. CDR3 protein: CASSLRVAKNIQYF. In DNA, the CDR3 is TGTGCCAGCAGTTTACGGGTAGCCAAAAACATTCAGTACTTC.